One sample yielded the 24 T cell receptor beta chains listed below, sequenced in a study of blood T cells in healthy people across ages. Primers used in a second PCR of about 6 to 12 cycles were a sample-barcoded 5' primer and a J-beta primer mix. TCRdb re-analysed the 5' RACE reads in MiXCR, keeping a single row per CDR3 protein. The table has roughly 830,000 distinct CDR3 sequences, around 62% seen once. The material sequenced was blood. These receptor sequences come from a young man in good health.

The CDR3, as DNA: TGTGCCAGCACCCGAGTAAGCTACGAGCAGTACTTC. Residues: CASTRVSYEQYF. The J gene is TRBJ2-7, the V gene TRBV12-3 or TRBV12-4; D not resolved. There are 12 residues in the CDR3. V was clipped by 7 bases and J by 3 bases, with 10 bases between them.

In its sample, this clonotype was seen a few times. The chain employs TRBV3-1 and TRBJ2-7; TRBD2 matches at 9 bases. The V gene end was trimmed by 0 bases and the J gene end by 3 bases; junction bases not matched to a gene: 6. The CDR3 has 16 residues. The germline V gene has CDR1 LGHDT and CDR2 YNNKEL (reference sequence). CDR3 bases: TGTGCCAGCAGCCAAGAGGTAGCGGGGGATTTCTACGAGCAGTACTTC. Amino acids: CASSQEVAGDFYEQYF.

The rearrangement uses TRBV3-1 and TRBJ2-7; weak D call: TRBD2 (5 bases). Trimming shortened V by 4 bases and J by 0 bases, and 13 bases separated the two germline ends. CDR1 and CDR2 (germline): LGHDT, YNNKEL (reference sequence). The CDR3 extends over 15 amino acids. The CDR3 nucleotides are TGTGCCAGCAGCCTTGACTACGCTGTCTCCTACGAGCAGTACTTC. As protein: CASSLDYAVSYEQYF.

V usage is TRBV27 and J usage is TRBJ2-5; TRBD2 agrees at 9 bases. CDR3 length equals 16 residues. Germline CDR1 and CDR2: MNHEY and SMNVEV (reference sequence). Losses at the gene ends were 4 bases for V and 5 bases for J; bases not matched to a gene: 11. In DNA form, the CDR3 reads TGTGCCAGCAGTTCGCTCCGAGCGGGGGGTCCGGAGACCCAGTACTTC. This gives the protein CASSSLRAGGPETQYF.

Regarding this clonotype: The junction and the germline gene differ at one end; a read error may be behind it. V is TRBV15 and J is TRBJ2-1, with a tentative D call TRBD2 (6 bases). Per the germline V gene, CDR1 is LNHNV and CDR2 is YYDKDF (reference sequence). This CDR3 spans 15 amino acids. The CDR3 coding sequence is TGTGCCACCAACAGAACGGGGGACCCCTACAATGAGCAGTTCTTC. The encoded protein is CATNRTGDPYNEQFF. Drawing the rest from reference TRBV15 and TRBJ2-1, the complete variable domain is DAMVIQNPRYQVTQFGKPVTLSCSQTLNHNVMYWYQQKSSQAPKLLFHYYDKDFNNEADTPDNFQSRRPNTSFCFLDIRSPGLGDTAMYLCATNRTGDPYNEQFFGPGTRLTVL.

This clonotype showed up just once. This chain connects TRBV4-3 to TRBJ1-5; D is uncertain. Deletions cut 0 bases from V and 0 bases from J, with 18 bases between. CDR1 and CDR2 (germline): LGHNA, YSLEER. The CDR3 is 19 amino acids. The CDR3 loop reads CASSQDSKQKLYSNQPQHF. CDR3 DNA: TGCGCCAGCAGCCAAGATTCTAAGCAGAAGCTTTATAGCAATCAGCCCCAGCATTTT.

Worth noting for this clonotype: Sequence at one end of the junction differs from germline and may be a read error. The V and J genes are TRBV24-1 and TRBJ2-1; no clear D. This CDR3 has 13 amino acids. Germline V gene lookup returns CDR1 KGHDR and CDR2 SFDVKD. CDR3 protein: CATSGQVYNGQFF. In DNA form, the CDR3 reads TGTGCCACCAGTGGCCAGGTCTACAATGGGCAGTTCTTC.

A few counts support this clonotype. CDR3 coding DNA: TGTGCCAGCAGCTACCGGGACAGGGGGCTGGGCACAGATACGCAGTATTTT. Translating gives CASSYRDRGLGTDTQYF. The rearrangement uses TRBV7-2 and TRBJ2-3; the match to TRBD1 covers 12 bases. J was trimmed by 1 base and V by 4 bases; bases with no gene match: 6. Germline V CDR1 and CDR2: SGHTA, FQGNSA. The CDR3 is 17 residues long.

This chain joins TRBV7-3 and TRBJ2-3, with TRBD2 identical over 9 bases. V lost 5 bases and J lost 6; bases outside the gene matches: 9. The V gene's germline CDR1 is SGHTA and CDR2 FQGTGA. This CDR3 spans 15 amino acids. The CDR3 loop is CASSQRGLASDTQYF. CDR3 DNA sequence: TGTGCCAGCAGCCAAAGGGGACTAGCCTCTGATACGCAGTATTTT.

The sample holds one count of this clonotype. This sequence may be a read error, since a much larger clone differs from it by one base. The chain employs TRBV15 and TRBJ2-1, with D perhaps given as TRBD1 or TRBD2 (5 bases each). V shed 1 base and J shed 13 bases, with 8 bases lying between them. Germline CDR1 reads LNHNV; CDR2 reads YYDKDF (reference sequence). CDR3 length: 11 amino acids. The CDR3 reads CATSRAGTQFF. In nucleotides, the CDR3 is TGTGCCACCAGCAGAGCAGGGACCCAGTTCTTC.

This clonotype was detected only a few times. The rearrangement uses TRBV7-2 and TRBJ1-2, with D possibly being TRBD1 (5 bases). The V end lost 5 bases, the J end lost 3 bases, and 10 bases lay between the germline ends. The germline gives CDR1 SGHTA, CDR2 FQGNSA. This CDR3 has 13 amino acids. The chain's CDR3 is CASSPGVDYGYTF. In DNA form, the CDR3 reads TGTGCCAGCAGCCCGGGGGTAGACTATGGCTACACCTTC.

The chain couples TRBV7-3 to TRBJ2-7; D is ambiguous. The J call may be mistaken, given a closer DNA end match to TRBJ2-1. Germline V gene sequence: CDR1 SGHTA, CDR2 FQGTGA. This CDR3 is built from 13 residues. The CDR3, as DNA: TGTGCCAGCAGCTTATCACCTTCCTACGAGCAGTTCTTC. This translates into CASSLSPSYEQFF.

This CDR3 reads CASSQVGRPPNNQPQHF. DNA for the CDR3: TGTGCCAGCAGCCAAGTCGGGAGGCCCCCTAACAATCAGCCCCAGCATTTT. The gene calls are TRBV4-2 and TRBJ1-5; D call uncertain. V shed 1 base and J shed 3 bases, with 16 bases lying between them. Germline V gives CDR1 LGHNA, CDR2 YNFKEQ. This CDR3 contains 17 residues.

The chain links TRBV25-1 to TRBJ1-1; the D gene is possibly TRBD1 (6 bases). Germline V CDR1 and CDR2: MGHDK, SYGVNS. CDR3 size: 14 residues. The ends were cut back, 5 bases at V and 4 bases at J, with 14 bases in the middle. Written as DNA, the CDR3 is TGTGCCAGCAGTACCGCGAACAGGGCCACTGAAGCTTTCTTT. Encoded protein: CASSTANRATEAFF.

The CDR3, as DNA: TGTGCCAGCAGTTTAGATTTTGGCGAGGGGCGAGGCGAGCAGTACTTC. Its translation is CASSLDFGEGRGEQYF. The genes are TRBV12-3 or TRBV12-4 and TRBJ2-7, with D perhaps given as TRBD1 or TRBD2 (5 bases each). This CDR3 region has 16 residues. Deletions cut 1 base from V and 6 bases from J, with 19 bases between.

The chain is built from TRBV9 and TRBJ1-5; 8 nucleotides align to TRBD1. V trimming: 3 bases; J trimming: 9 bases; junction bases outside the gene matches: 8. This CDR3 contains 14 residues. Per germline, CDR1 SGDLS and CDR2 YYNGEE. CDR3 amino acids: CASSAQQGDRPQHF. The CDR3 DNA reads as TGTGCCAGCAGCGCACAACAGGGGGACCGGCCCCAGCATTTT.

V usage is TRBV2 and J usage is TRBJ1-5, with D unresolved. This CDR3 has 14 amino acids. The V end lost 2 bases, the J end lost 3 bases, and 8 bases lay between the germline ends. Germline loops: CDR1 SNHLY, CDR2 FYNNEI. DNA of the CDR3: TGTGCCAGCAGTGAAAACGTACACAATCAGCCCCAGCATTTT. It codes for CASSENVHNQPQHF.

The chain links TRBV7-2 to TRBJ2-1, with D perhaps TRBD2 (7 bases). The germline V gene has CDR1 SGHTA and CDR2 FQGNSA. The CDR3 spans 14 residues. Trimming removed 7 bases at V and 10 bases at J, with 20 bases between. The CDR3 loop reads CASTYLGGAREQFF. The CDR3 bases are TGTGCCAGCACCTACCTAGGGGGGGCCAGAGAGCAGTTCTTC.

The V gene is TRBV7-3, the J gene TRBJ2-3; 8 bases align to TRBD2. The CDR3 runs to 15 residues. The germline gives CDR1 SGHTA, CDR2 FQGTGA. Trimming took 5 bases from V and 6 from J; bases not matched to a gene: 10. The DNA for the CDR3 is TGTGCCAGCAGCCCAACGCGGGGGGCCATGGATACGCAGTATTTT. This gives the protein CASSPTRGAMDTQYF.

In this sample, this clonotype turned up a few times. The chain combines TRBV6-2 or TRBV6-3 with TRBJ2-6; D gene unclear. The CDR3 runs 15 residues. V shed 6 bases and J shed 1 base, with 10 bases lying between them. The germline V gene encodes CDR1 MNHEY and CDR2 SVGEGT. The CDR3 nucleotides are TGTGCCAGCAGCCTTCTGAGATCTGGGGCCAACGTCCTGACTTTC. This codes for CASSLLRSGANVLTF.

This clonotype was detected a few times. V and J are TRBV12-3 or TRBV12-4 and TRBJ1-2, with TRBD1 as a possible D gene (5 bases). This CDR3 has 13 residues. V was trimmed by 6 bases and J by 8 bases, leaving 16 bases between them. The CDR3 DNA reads TGTGCCAGCAGCCCCCCAGGGCGTCAGGGCTACACCTTC. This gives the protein CASSPPGRQGYTF.

This CDR3 reads CASSQDVAGGQYNEQFF. In DNA, the CDR3 is TGCGCCAGCAGCCAAGATGTAGCGGGGGGGCAGTACAATGAGCAGTTCTTC. The chain employs TRBV4-3 and TRBJ2-1, with TRBD2 matching 11 bases. The junction had 5 bases not matched to a gene; V was cut back by 0 bases and J by 4 bases. The germline CDR1 and CDR2 sequences are LGHNA and YSLEER. This CDR3 region has 17 residues.

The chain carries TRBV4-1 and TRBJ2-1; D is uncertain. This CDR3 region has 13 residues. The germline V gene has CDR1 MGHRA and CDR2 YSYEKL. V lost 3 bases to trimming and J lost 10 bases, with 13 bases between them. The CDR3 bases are TGCGCCAGCAGCCATGGGATCGTAGGCGAGCAGTTCTTC. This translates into CASSHGIVGEQFF.

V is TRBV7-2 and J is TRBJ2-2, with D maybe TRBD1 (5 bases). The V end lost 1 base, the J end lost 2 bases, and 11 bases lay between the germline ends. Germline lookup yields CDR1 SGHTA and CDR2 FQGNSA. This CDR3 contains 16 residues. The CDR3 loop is CASSLDAGLNTGELFF. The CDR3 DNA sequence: TGTGCCAGCAGCTTAGACGCAGGGCTAAACACCGGGGAGCTGTTTTTT.